The following is a T cell receptor beta chain sequence with its context. Its target is not known. This sample was included in a study of shared clonotypes between healthy human individuals. Study-level findings and limits: Clonotype sharing levels among donors were expected to vary with sequencing depth.

Only CD45RO-negative cells positively selected for CCR7 counted as naive CD8 cells, so terminally differentiated effector memory CD45RA+ cells were excluded. Several immunoSEQ plates held equal portions of the genomic DNA taken from each subset. The assay was immunoSEQ multiplex PCR, and TCRdb's table has in-frame clones only and misses some. Of about 580,000 clones in the sample, 98% were seen once. There are 16 residues in the CDR3. J lost 4 bases, V lost 4 bases, and 5 bases had no gene match. The germline V gene encodes CDR1 SEHNR and CDR2 FQNEAQ (reference sequence). This chain joins TRBV7-9 and TRBJ2-1; 12 positions agree with TRBD2. The sequenced material came from naive CD8+ T cells sorted from blood. The TCR was taken from a man aged 25 to 40 in good health. CDR3 DNA sequence: TGTGCCAGCAGCTCTCGGACTAGCGGGATATACAATGAGCAGTTCTTC. This gives the protein CASSSRTSGIYNEQFF.